Each of the 21 T cell receptor beta chains below was sequenced from the same sample in a study of T cell responses to AZD1222 COVID-19 vaccine. Assay: immunoSEQ multiplex PCR; the TCRdb copy retains only in-frame clones and omits some. This table holds more than 80,000 clones, 88% found once. Sequencing used peripheral blood, obtained on day 0 of MenACWY control vaccination. These receptors were taken from an adult in good health.

In its sample, this clone was seen once. V is TRBV2 and J is TRBJ1-5; perhaps TRBD1 as D (5 bases). Deletions cut 7 bases from V and 7 bases from J, with 14 bases between. The CDR3 length is 13 residues. Germline V lookup: CDR1 SNHLY, CDR2 FYNNEI. The CDR3 bases are TGTGCCAGCACTCCCGGGGGGGACCAGCCCCAGCATTTT. It encodes CASTPGGDQPQHF.

The chain couples TRBV29-1 to TRBJ1-2; D is ambiguous. CDR1 and CDR2 from the germline V gene are SQVTM and ANQGSEA. CDR3 length: 12 residues. V was clipped by 6 bases and J by 3 bases, with 11 bases between them. Written as DNA, the CDR3 is TGCAGCGTAACGGGCAGGTACTATGGCTACACCTTC. Protein sequence: CSVTGRYYGYTF.

The CDR3 bases are TGTGCCAGCAGGGACAGGGAGGACGCCGAGCAGTACTTC. Residues: CASRDREDAEQYF. The V gene is TRBV6-5, the J gene TRBJ2-7; 8 nucleotides agree with TRBD1. J was trimmed by 6 bases and V by 6 bases; bases with no gene match: 7. Germline CDR1 is MNHEY and CDR2 is SVGAGI. This CDR3 region has 13 residues.

This clone came up once. The chain joins TRBV5-8 to TRBJ1-5; no clear D. The ends were cut back, 4 bases at V and 2 bases at J, with 16 bases in the middle. There are 16 residues in the CDR3. Germline-derived CDR1 and CDR2 are SGHTS and YDEGEE. The CDR3 loop is CASSGRALRGNQPQHF. As DNA, the CDR3 is TGTGCCAGCAGCGGACGGGCCTTACGAGGCAATCAGCCCCAGCATTTT.

The chain combines TRBV5-8 with TRBJ1-6; a possible D gene is TRBD1 (5 bases). Between the trimmed V and J ends, which lost 4 bases and 7 bases, there was a span of 12 bases. Germline values: CDR1 SGHTS, CDR2 YDEGEE. This CDR3 spans 14 amino acids. The CDR3 DNA reads TGTGCCAGCAGCCTGGACGGGGCCAATTCACCCCTCCACTTT. Translating it yields CASSLDGANSPLHF.

The chain combines TRBV5-4 with TRBJ1-2; D may be TRBD1 (6 bases). This CDR3 is 14 amino acids long. V was shortened by 0 bases and J by 7 bases, with 13 bases between the two germline ends. Germline assignment: CDR1 SGHNT and CDR2 YYREEE (reference sequence). CDR3 sequence reads: CASSLAGTPSGYTF. In DNA form, the CDR3 reads TGTGCCAGCAGCTTGGCCGGGACACCGAGTGGCTACACCTTC.

The rearrangement uses TRBV5-1 and TRBJ1-2; tentative D call: TRBD1 (5 bases). The CDR3 totals 13 residues. In germline, CDR1 is SGHRS, CDR2 YFSETQ. V lost 4 bases to trimming and J lost 4 bases, with 11 bases between them. As DNA, the CDR3 is TGCGCCAGCAGCGCCAGGGAAGGCTATGGCTACACCTTC. It codes for CASSAREGYGYTF.

This clone was seen more than once but under ten times. The chain employs TRBV6-2 or TRBV6-3 and TRBJ2-5; 7 positions match TRBD2. The CDR3 loop spans 16 amino acids. The trim removed 6 bases at V and 0 bases at J, leaving 10 bases unmatched. Germline V gene data show CDR1 as MNHEY and CDR2 as SVGEGT. DNA for the CDR3: TGTGCCAGCAGCCCGCCGGGGCGGGGGTACCAAGAGACCCAGTACTTC. Amino acid sequence: CASSPPGRGYQETQYF.

CDR3 nucleotide sequence: TGTGCCAGCAGCCAACCCACTACAGTCGGCTATGGCTACACCTTC. Its protein product is CASSQPTTVGYGYTF. The chain couples TRBV3-1 (or the pseudogene TRBV3-2) to TRBJ1-2; D is unresolved. Germline loops: CDR1 LGHDT, CDR2 YNNKEL (reference sequence). V lost 2 bases and J 4 bases, leaving 14 bases between the germline ends. The CDR3 consists of 15 residues.

This chain uses TRBV7-2 with TRBJ1-1, with D possibly TRBD1 on 6 matching bases. The CDR3 is 14 amino acids. The V gene's germline CDR1 is SGHTA and CDR2 FQGNSA. Trimming took off 0 bases at V and 11 bases at J, with 16 bases between the two ends. CDR3 nucleotides: TGTGCCAGCAGCTTAGCCAGGGGTAGTGTGTTGGCTTTCTTT. Amino acids: CASSLARGSVLAFF. The full variable domain, in which reference TRBV7-2 and TRBJ1-1 provide the parts outside the CDR3, is GAGVSQSPSNKVTEKGKDVELRCDPISGHTALYWYRQSLGQGLEFLIYFQGNSAPDKSGLPSDRFSAERTGGSVSTLTIQRTQQEDSAVYLCASSLARGSVLAFFGQGTRLTVV.

The chain uses TRBV5-4 and TRBJ2-2; D ambiguous. Germline V lookup: CDR1 SGHNT, CDR2 YYREEE (reference sequence). Trimming removed 4 bases at V and 6 bases at J, with 10 bases between. The length of the CDR3 is 13 residues. CDR3 coding DNA: TGTGCCAGCAGCGTAAATACCCCCGGGGAGCTGTTTTTT. Amino acids: CASSVNTPGELFF.

V is TRBV4-1 and J is TRBJ2-1; D possibly corresponds to TRBD1 (5 bases). Trimming removed 5 bases at V and 0 bases at J, with 14 bases between. The germline CDR1 and CDR2 sequences are MGHRA and YSYEKL. The CDR3 totals 16 residues. CDR3: CASSSWGPSSYNEQFF. DNA for the CDR3: TGCGCCAGCAGCTCCTGGGGCCCTAGCTCCTACAATGAGCAGTTCTTC.

This clone was counted once. Here the CDR3 reads CASSVGNSQETQYF. In nucleotides, the CDR3 is TGTGCCAGCAGCGTAGGCAACAGCCAAGAGACCCAGTACTTC. This chain connects TRBV9 to TRBJ2-5; D unresolved. V was clipped by 0 bases and J by 1 base, with 7 bases between them. CDR3 length equals 14 residues. CDR1 SGDLS and CDR2 YYNGEE come from the germline V gene.

The chain has TRBV28 and TRBJ1-1; D is unclear. Trimming took off 5 bases at V and 5 bases at J, with 18 bases between the two ends. CDR3 length equals 15 residues. Germline V CDR1 and CDR2: MDHEN, SYDVKM. The CDR3 DNA reads TGTGCCAGCAGTCCCTCGACCCGGTCGGATACTGAAGCTTTCTTT. It is translated as CASSPSTRSDTEAFF.

This chain uses TRBV6-2 or TRBV6-3 with TRBJ1-1; D unresolved. V lost 5 bases, J lost 5 bases, and 12 bases lay in between. The CDR3 consists of 13 residues. Looked up from germline, CDR1 is MNHEY and CDR2 is SVGEGT. The CDR3 region is CASSNLIGTEAFF. The CDR3 coding sequence is TGTGCCAGCAGTAACCTTATCGGGACTGAAGCTTTCTTT.

The chain employs TRBV7-9 and TRBJ2-5; no definite D call. The CDR3 extends over 14 amino acids. V lost 0 bases, J lost 7 bases, and 12 bases lay in between. The germline V gene encodes CDR1 SEHNR and CDR2 FQNEAQ (reference sequence). CDR3 DNA sequence: TGTGCCAGCAGCTTAGCGGGCGACCCGGGGACCCAGTACTTC. Translated: CASSLAGDPGTQYF. Combining the CDR3 with reference TRBV7-9 and TRBJ2-5 gives the whole variable domain DTGVSQNPRHKITKRGQNVTFRCDPISEHNRLYWYRQTLGQGPEFLTYFQNEAQLEKSRLLSDRFSAERPKGSFSTLEIQRTEQGDSAMYLCASSLAGDPGTQYFGPGTRLLVL.

There are many counts of this clone. V gene TRBV7-9 combines with J gene TRBJ1-1, with D tentatively TRBD1 (5 bases). V was clipped by 2 bases and J by 1 base, with 8 bases between them. This CDR3 has 14 residues. Germline V gene data show CDR1 as SEHNR and CDR2 as FQNEAQ (reference sequence). The CDR3, as DNA: TGTGCCAGCAGCTTAACAGGTTCGAACACTGAAGCTTTCTTT. It specifies CASSLTGSNTEAFF.

V and J are TRBV4-3 and TRBJ2-5, with 10 positions matching TRBD1. J lost 2 bases, V lost 5 bases, and 2 bases had no gene match. Germline V CDR1 and CDR2: LGHNA, YSLEER. The CDR3 covers 14 residues. CDR3 loop: CASSLGQGQETQYF. The CDR3, as DNA: TGCGCCAGCAGCTTGGGACAGGGGCAAGAGACCCAGTACTTC.

The rearrangement uses TRBV14 and TRBJ1-1, with D hard to call. The CDR3 is 13 residues long. CDR1 is SGHDN, CDR2 FVKESK, per germline. V gave up 2 bases and J gave up 6 bases, with 10 bases separating them. The CDR3, as DNA: TGTGCCAGCAGCCAAATAAGCGTCGCTGAAGCTTTCTTT. Translation gives CASSQISVAEAFF. The full variable domain, its missing parts supplied by reference TRBV14 and TRBJ1-1, is EAGVTQFPSHSVIEKGQTVTLRCDPISGHDNLYWYRRVMGKEIKFLLHFVKESKQDESGMPNNRFLAERTGGTYSTLKVQPAELEDSGVYFCASSQISVAEAFFGQGTRLTVV.

The chain is built from TRBV7-8 and TRBJ1-6; D perhaps matches TRBD1 (5 bases). V gave up 1 base and J gave up 7 bases, with 11 bases separating them. CDR1 and CDR2 (germline): SGHVS, FQNEAQ. This CDR3 has 15 amino acids. The CDR3 DNA sequence: TGTGCCAGCAGCTTAGACCAGGGAACCAATTCACCCCTCCACTTT. Its translation: CASSLDQGTNSPLHF.

The rearrangement joins TRBV3-1 (or the pseudogene TRBV3-2) to TRBJ2-7; D is undetermined. Trimming shortened V by 1 base and J by 0 bases, and 7 bases separated the two germline ends. CDR3 size: 14 residues. CDR1 is LGHDT and CDR2 is YNNKEL in the germline V gene (reference sequence). CDR3 protein: CASSQGWGSYEQYF. CDR3 nucleotide sequence: TGTGCCAGCAGCCAAGGGTGGGGCTCCTACGAGCAGTACTTC.